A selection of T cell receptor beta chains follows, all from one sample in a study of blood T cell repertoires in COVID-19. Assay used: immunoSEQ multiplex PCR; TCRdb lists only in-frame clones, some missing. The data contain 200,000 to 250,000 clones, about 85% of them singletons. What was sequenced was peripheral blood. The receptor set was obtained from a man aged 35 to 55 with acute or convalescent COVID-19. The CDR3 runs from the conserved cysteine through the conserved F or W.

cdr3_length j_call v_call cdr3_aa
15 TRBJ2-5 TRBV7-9 CASSLEGAPGETQYF
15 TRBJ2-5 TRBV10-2 CASSEDERGWETQYF
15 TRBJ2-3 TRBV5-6 CASSLDLGPENTQYF
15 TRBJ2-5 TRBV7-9 CASSSLAGVQETQYF
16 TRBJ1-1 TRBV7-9 CASSFRTGVIDTEAFF
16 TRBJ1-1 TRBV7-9 CASSPGGGRWITEAFF
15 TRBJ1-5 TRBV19 CASSGGTAVNQPQHF
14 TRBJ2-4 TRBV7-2 CASSLTGSSGIQYF
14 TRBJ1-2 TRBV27 CASSPNRGLGGYTF
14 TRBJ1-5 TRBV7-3 CASSLTGGNQPQHF
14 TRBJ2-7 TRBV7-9 CASSRDGAGDEQYF
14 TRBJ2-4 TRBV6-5 CASSYSSGGEIQYF